Presented here are 9 T cell receptor beta chains from one specimen sequenced in a study of cytomegalovirus exposure and HLA in healthy donors. A multiplex PCR was run with 60 Vbeta primers and 13 Jbeta primers. This table comes from immunoSEQ multiplex PCR, and its TCRdb copy is limited to in-frame clones, with some not included. The table lists nearly 80,000 clones, almost 80% of them singletons. Sequenced input: PBMCs. Receptors were obtained from a woman in her thirties or forties in good health and CMV-seropositive.

This clone appeared a few times. V is TRBV7-3 and J is TRBJ2-5; 8 positions agree with TRBD2. CDR1 and CDR2 (germline): SGHTA, FQGTGA. The CDR3 length is 18 residues. V was pared by 0 bases and J by 1 base, with 10 bases of the junction left unmatched. CDR3: CASSLTGTRGGPQETQYF. The CDR3 bases are TGTGCCAGCAGCTTAACGGGGACTAGGGGGGGGCCCCAAGAGACCCAGTACTTC.

CDR3 nucleotides: TGTGCCAGCAGCCAAGCCCCCGGCGGGGGGGCAGATACGCAGTATTTT. Amino acids: CASSQAPGGGADTQYF. The chain recombines TRBV4-2 with TRBJ2-3, with TRBD2 identical over 9 bases. This CDR3 is built from 16 residues. CDR1 LGHNA and CDR2 YNFKEQ come from the germline V gene. V dropped 1 base and J dropped 4; count of bases not matched to a gene: 6.

This clone was found a few times. The chain recombines TRBV28 with TRBJ1-5; 7 positions match TRBD1. This CDR3 has 18 residues. V was clipped by 7 bases and J by 5 bases; unmatched bases: 20. Germline loops: CDR1 MDHEN, CDR2 SYDVKM. This CDR3 reads CASTPLTGLDRDYQPQHF. The DNA for the CDR3 is TGTGCCAGCACGCCCTTAACGGGGTTAGACAGGGACTATCAGCCCCAGCATTTT.

V is TRBV5-4 and J is TRBJ2-5, with 8 bases identical to TRBD2. In germline, CDR1 is SGHNT, CDR2 YYREEE (reference sequence). Trimming at V came to 0 bases and at J to 5 bases, leaving 9 bases not matched to a gene. The CDR3 consists of 16 residues. The CDR3 is CASSLVSGSLRETQYF. CDR3 bases: TGTGCCAGCAGCTTGGTCAGCGGGAGCCTCCGGGAGACCCAGTACTTC.

This CDR3 reads CAWTKRRSFTNTEAFF. The DNA of the CDR3 is TGTGCCTGGACCAAACGCCGGTCATTTACGAACACTGAAGCTTTCTTT. This chain links TRBV30 with TRBJ1-1; D is unresolved. The CDR3 has 16 residues. The germline V and J ends were trimmed by 4 bases and 1 base, with 19 bases remaining between them. Germline V lookup: CDR1 GTSNPN, CDR2 SVGIG (reference sequence).

This clone has only a few counts. The gene calls are TRBV28 and TRBJ2-7, with D possibly being TRBD1 (6 bases). CDR1 and CDR2 (germline): MDHEN, SYDVKM. Between the trimmed V and J ends, which lost 9 bases and 0 bases, there was a span of 12 bases. The CDR3 sequence is 13 residues long. CDR3 sequence: CASNRVFSYEQYF. The CDR3 nucleotides read TGTGCCAGTAACAGGGTTTTCTCCTACGAGCAGTACTTC.

V gene TRBV28 combines with J gene TRBJ2-2, with 10 bases identical to TRBD1. The CDR3 is made up of 18 amino acids. V gave up 4 bases and J gave up 5 bases; unmatched junction bases: 13. The germline gives CDR1 MDHEN, CDR2 SYDVKM. The CDR3 bases are TGTGCCAGCAGTTCAACCGCCGGGACAGGGGTCAGAACCGGGGAGCTGTTTTTT. It specifies CASSSTAGTGVRTGELFF. Combining the CDR3 with reference TRBV28 and TRBJ2-2 gives the whole variable domain DVKVTQSSRYLVKRTGEKVFLECVQDMDHENMFWYRQDPGLGLRLIYFSYDVKMKEKGDIPEGYSVSREKKERFSLILESASTNQTSMYLCASSSTAGTGVRTGELFFGEGSRLTVL.

This chain uses TRBV18 with TRBJ2-5; TRBD2 matches 11 bases. V trimming: 4 bases; J trimming: 5 bases; junction bases outside the gene matches: 3. Per germline, CDR1 KGHSH and CDR2 LQKENI. The CDR3 loop spans 14 amino acids. The CDR3 reads CASSQTSGSETQYF. The CDR3 DNA reads TGTGCCAGCTCACAAACTAGCGGGAGTGAGACCCAGTACTTC.

The chain couples TRBV28 to TRBJ2-1, with TRBD1 matching over 8 bases. This CDR3 has 17 residues. With 7 bases clipped from V and 4 bases from J, the junction kept 15 bases outside the gene matches. Germline V gives CDR1 MDHEN, CDR2 SYDVKM. CDR3 nucleotides: TGTGCCAGCACGATTATGCCCCGGACAGGGAAATACAATGAGCAGTTCTTC. It specifies CASTIMPRTGKYNEQFF.